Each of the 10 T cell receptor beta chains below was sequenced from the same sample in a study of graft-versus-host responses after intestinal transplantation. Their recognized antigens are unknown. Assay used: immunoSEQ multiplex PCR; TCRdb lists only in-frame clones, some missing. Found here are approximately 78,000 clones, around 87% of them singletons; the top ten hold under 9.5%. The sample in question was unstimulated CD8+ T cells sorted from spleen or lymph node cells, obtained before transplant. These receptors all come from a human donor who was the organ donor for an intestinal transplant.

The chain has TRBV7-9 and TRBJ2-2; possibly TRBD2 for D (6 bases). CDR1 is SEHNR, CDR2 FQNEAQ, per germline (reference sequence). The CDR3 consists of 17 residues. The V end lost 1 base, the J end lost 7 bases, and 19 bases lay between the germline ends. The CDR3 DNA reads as TGTGCCAGCAGCTTAGGTCCCTCGGCGGGGAGATTCGGGGAGCTGTTTTTT. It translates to CASSLGPSAGRFGELFF. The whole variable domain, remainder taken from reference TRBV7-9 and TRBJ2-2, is DTGVSQNPRHKITKRGQNVTFRCDPISEHNRLYWYRQTLGQGPEFLTYFQNEAQLEKSRLLSDRFSAERPKGSFSTLEIQRTEQGDSAMYLCASSLGPSAGRFGELFFGEGSRLTVL.

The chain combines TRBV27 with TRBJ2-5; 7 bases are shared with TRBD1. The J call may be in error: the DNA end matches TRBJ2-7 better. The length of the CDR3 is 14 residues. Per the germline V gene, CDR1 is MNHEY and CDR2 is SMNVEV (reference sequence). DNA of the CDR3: TGTGCCAGCAGTTTATCACAGGGGTGGTACGAGCAGTACTTC. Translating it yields CASSLSQGWYEQYF.

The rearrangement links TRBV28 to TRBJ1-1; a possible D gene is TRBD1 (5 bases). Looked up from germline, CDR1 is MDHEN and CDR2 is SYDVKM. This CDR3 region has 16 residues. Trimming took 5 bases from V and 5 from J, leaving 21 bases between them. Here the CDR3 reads CASSIKRYHEGTEAFF. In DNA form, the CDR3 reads TGTGCCAGCAGTATCAAGAGGTACCACGAGGGGACTGAAGCTTTCTTT.

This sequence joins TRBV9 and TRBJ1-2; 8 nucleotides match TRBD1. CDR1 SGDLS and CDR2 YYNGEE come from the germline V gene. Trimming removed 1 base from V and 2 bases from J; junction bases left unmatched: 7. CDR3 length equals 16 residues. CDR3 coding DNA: TGTGCCAGCAGCGTAACCGGACAGGGTCGAAACTATGGCTACACCTTC. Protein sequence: CASSVTGQGRNYGYTF.

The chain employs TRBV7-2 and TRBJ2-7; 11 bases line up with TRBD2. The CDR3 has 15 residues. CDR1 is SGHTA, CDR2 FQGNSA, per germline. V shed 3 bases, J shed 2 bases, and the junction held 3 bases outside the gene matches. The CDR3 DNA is TGTGCCAGCAGCTTCCGACTAGCGGGAACCTACGAGCAGTACTTC. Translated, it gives CASSFRLAGTYEQYF.

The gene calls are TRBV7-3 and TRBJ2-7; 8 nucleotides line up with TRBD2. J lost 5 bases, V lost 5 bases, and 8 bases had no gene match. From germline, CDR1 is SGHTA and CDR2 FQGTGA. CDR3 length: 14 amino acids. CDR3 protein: CASSPTGGPHEQYF. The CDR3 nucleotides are TGTGCCAGCAGCCCCACGGGGGGGCCGCACGAGCAGTACTTC.

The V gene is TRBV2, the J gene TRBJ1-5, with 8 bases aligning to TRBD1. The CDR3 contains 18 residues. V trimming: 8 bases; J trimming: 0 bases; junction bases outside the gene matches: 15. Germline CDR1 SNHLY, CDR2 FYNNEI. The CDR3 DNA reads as TGTGCCAGCGGCGCCCAAAGACAGGGGCCCTATAGCAATCAGCCCCAGCATTTT. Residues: CASGAQRQGPYSNQPQHF.

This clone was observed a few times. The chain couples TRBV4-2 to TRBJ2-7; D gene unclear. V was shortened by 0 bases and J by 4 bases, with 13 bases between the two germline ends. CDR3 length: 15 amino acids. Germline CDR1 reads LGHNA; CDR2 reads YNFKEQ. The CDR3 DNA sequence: TGTGCCAGCAGCCAAGATGTTATAGGGTCGTACGAGCAGTACTTC. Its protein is CASSQDVIGSYEQYF.

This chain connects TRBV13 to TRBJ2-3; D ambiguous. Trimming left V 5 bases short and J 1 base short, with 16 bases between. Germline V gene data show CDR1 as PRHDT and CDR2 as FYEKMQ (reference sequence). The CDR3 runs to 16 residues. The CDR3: CASSPPDNTGTDTQYF. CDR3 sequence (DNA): TGTGCCAGCAGCCCCCCCGACAACACCGGCACAGATACGCAGTATTTT. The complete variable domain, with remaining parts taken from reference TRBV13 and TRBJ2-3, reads AAGVIQSPRHLIKEKRETATLKCYPIPRHDTVYWYQQGPGQDPQFLISFYEKMQSDKGSIPDRFSAQQFSDYHSELNMSSLELGDSALYFCASSPPDNTGTDTQYFGPGTRLTVL.

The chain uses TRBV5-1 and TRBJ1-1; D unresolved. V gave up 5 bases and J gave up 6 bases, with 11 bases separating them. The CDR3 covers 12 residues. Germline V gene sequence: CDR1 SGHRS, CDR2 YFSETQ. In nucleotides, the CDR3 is TGCGCCAGCAGGTTGAGAGGCGCTGAAGCTTTCTTT. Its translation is CASRLRGAEAFF.